This TCR beta chain was documented in a study of T cells expressing NK-cell markers (dated by TCRdb to the early 2020s). For the wider study: Three sorted T-cell subsets (CD3+CD56+NKG2C+, CD3+CD56+NKG2C- and CD3+CD56-NKG2C+) from about 8 donors had their TCR beta-chain repertoires profiled. Among the eight sequenced donors, seven were HCMV-seropositive and one was HCMV-seronegative. All eight donors whose samples were sequenced were randomly selected healthy volunteers, three of them men and five women. Illumina HiSeq 2000/2500, MiSeq or NextSeq was used to sequence libraries as 2 x 150 bp reads. Summary of the overall study and its limitations: Those dominant clonotypes were again the most abundant among CD3+CD56-NKG2C+ cells in a handful of donors, at roughly 25-60.1%. For several donors, the dominant CD3+CD56+NKG2C+ clonotypes were among the top 10 CD8+ clonotypes and accounted for 1.0-7.0% of CD8+ T cells. Whether the expanded NKG2C-expressing T cell clones were specific for HCMV antigens remained unclear.

With respect to this clonotype: What antigen it recognizes has not been identified.

The listed sequencing device is Illumina HiSeq 2000. The TCR beta cDNA libraries were made using 5'RACE template switching, a step that added both a universal primer site and unique molecular identifiers. cDNA synthesis was primed from the TCR beta constant segment and was followed by two successive PCR amplification steps. As for the authors' bioinformatics: Reads were demultiplexed and grouped by UMI with MIGEC, and clonotypes were assembled and quantified with MiTCR. To remove erroneous sequences, TCR cDNA sequences were retained only when supported by two or more reads. The tcR package was used for downstream repertoire analysis, and clonotypes were matched between fractions using CDR3 nucleotide sequence together with V segment. VDJmatch was used to annotate antigen specificity against VDJdb, with one amino acid substitution in CDR3 allowed. Each entry corresponds to one CDR3 protein sequence from reads that TCRdb reprocessed, and DNA is not given. Clone size and V and J calls follow TCRdb, not the original study. The table kept for this sample lists about 440,000 distinct CDR3 sequences. Of the sample, 7.3% falls within the top ten clones.

HCMV-specific IgG was detected in serum with a commercial ELISA kit to determine HCMV serostatus. Ficoll density gradient centrifugation was used to isolate peripheral blood mononuclear cells from blood. CDR1 and CDR2 (MNHNS, SASEGT) derive from the germline V gene. The CDR3, cysteine through phenylalanine, is 15 amino acids long. A DNA sequence was not provided. This sequence uses TRBV6-1 and TRBJ2-7; no DNA is available, so the TRBD2 call from TCRdb remains unchecked. Sequenced material: blood T cells: a sorted CD56 or NKG2C T cell subset, CD4+ or CD8+ T cells, or bulk PBMC T cells (not recorded which). The clonotype originates from a woman aged 18-69 years in good health. The encoded CDR3 is CASTKGLATEYEQYF.